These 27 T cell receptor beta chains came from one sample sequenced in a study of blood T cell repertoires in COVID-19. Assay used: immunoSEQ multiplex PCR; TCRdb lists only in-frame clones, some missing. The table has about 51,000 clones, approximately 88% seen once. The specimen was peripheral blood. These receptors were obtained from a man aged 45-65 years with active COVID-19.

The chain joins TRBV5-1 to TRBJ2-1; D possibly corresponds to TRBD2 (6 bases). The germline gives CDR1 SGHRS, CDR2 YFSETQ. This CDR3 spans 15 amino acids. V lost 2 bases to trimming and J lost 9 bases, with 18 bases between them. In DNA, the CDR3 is TGCGCCAGCAGCTTAGCACTAGCTGGGTCGGGTGAGCAGTTCTTC. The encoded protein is CASSLALAGSGEQFF.

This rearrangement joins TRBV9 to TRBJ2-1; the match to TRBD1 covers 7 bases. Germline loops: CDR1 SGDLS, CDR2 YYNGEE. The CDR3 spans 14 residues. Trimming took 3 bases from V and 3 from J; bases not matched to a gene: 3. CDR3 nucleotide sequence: TGTGCCAGCAGCGGGAGGACAGGCTACAATGAGCAGTTCTTC. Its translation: CASSGRTGYNEQFF.

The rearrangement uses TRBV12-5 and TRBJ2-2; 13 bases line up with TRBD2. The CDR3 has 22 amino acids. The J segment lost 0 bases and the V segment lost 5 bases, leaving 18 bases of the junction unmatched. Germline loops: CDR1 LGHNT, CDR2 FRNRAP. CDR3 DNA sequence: TGTGCTAGTGGTCGCAACCTCTTTCGCGGGACTAGCGGGAATTCGAACACCGGGGAGCTGTTTTTT. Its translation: CASGRNLFRGTSGNSNTGELFF. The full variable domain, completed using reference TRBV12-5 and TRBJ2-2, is DARVTQTPRHKVTEMGQEVTMRCQPILGHNTVFWYRQTMMQGLELLAYFRNRAPLDDSGMPKDRFSAEMPDATLATLKIQPSEPRDSAVYFCASGRNLFRGTSGNSNTGELFFGEGSRLTVL.

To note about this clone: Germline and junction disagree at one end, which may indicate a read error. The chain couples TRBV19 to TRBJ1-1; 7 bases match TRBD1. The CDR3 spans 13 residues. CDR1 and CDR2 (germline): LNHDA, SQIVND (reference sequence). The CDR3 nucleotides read TGTACCAGTAGAGAGACAGGGATCGCTGAAGCTTTCTTT. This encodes CTSRETGIAEAFF.

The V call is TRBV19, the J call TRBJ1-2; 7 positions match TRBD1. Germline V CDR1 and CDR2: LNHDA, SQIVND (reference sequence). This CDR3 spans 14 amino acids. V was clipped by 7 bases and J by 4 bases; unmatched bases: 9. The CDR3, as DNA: TGTGCCAGTACCCAGGACAGGACCTTCTATGGCTACACCTTC. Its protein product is CASTQDRTFYGYTF.

CDR3 DNA sequence: TGTGCCTGGAGGGTACAGGGACTAAATTCACCCCTCCACTTT. Encoded protein: CAWRVQGLNSPLHF. The chain is built from TRBV30 and TRBJ1-6, with D tentatively TRBD1 (6 bases). Germline loops: CDR1 GTSNPN, CDR2 SVGIG (reference sequence). Trimming removed 3 bases at V and 7 bases at J, with 13 bases between. The CDR3 covers 14 residues.

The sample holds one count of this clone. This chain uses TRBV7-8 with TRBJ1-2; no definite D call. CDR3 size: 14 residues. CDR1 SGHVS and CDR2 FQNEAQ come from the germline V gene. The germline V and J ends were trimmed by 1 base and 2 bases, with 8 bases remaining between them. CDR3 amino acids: CASSLVRGNYGYTF. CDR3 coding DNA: TGTGCCAGCAGCTTAGTTCGAGGGAACTATGGCTACACCTTC.

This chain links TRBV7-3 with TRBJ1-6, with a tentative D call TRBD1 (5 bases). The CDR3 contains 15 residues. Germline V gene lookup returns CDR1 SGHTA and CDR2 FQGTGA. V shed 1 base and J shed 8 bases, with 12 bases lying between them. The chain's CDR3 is CASSLMSRVYSPLHF. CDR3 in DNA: TGTGCCAGCAGCTTAATGAGCAGGGTATATTCACCCCTCCACTTT.

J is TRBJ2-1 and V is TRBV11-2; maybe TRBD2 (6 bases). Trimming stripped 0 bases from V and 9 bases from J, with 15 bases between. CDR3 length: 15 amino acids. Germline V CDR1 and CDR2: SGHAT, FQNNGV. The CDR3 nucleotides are TGTGCCAGCAGCTTAGAGCGGGACGTCAACCTTGAGCAGTTCTTC. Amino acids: CASSLERDVNLEQFF. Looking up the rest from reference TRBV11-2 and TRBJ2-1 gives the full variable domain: EAGVAQSPRYKIIEKRQSVAFWCNPISGHATLYWYQQILGQGPKLLIQFQNNGVVDDSQLPKDRFSAERLKGVDSTLKIQPAKLEDSAVYLCASSLERDVNLEQFFGPGTRLTVL.

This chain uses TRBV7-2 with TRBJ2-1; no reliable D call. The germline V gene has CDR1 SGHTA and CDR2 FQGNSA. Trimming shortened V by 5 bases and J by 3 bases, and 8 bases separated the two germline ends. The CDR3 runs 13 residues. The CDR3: CASSGQRYNEQFF. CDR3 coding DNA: TGTGCCAGCAGCGGCCAGCGCTACAATGAGCAGTTCTTC.

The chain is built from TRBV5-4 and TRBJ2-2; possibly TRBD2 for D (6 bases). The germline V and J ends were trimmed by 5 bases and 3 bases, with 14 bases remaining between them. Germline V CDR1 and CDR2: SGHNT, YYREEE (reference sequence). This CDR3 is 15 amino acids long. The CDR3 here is CASRRGASDTGELFF. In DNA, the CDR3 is TGTGCCAGCAGACGCGGGGCGTCGGACACCGGGGAGCTGTTTTTT. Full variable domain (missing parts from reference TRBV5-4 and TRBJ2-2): ETGVTQSPTHLIKTRGQQVTLRCSSQSGHNTVSWYQQALGQGPQFIFQYYREEENGRGNFPPRFSGLQFPNYSSELNVNALELDDSALYLCASRRGASDTGELFFGEGSRLTVL.

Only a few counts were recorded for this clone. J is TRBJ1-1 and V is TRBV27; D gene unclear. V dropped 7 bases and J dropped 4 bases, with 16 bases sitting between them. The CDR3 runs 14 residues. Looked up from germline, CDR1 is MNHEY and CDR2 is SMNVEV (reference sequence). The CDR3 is CASTSGSPVTEAFF. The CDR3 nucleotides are TGTGCCAGCACCTCGGGGAGCCCGGTCACTGAAGCTTTCTTT.

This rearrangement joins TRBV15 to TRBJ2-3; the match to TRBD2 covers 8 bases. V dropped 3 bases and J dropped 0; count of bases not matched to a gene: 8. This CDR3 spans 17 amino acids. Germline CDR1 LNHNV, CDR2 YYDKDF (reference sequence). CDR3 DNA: TGTGCCACCAGCAGGTTGCCTAGCGGGCTAAGCACAGATACGCAGTATTTT. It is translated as CATSRLPSGLSTDTQYF.

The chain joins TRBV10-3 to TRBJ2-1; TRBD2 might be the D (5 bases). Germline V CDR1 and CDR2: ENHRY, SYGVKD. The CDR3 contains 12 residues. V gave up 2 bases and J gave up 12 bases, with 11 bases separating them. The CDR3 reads CAISEGGMGQFF. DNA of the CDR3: TGTGCCATCAGTGAGGGAGGAATGGGGCAGTTCTTC.

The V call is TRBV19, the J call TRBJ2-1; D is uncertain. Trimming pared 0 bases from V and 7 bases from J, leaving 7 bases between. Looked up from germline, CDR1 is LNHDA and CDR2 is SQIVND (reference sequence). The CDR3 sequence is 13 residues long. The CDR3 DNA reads TGTGCCAGTAGTATAGATGAAGAGAATGAGCAGTTCTTC. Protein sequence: CASSIDEENEQFF.

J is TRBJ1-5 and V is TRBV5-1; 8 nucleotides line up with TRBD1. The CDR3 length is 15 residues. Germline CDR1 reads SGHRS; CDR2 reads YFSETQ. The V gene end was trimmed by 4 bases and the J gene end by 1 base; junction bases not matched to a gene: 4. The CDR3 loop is CASSRWTGSNQPQHF. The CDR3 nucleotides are TGCGCCAGCAGCCGCTGGACAGGGAGCAATCAGCCCCAGCATTTT.

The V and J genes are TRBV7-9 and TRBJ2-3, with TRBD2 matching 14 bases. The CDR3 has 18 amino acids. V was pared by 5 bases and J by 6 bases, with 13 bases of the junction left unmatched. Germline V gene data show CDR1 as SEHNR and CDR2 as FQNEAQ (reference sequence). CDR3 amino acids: CASSRRTSGGSPPDTQYF. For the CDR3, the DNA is TGTGCCAGCAGCCGAAGGACTAGCGGGGGGTCCCCCCCGGATACGCAGTATTTT.

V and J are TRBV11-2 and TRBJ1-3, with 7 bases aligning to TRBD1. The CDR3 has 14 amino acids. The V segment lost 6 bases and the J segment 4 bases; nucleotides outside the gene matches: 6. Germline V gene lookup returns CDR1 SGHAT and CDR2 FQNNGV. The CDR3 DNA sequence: TGTGCCAGCAGACAGGGGACGGCGGGAAACACCATATATTTT. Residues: CASRQGTAGNTIYF.

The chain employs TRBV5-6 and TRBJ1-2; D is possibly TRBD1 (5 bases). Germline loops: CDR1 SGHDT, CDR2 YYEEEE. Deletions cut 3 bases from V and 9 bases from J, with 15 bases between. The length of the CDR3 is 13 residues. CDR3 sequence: CASSSAGVKRYTF. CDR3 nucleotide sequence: TGTGCCAGCAGCTCGGCGGGGGTAAAGCGCTACACCTTC.

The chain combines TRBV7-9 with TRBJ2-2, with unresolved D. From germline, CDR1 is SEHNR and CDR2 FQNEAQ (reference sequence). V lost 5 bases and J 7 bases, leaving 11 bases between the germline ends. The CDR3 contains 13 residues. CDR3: CASSPGVGGELFF. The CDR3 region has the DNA TGTGCCAGCAGCCCTGGAGTGGGCGGGGAGCTGTTTTTT.

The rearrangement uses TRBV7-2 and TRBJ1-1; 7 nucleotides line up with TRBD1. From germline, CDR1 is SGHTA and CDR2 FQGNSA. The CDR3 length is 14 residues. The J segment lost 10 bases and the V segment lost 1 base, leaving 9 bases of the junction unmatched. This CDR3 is CASSLVGRGVVAFF. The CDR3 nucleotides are TGTGCCAGCAGCTTAGTTGGCAGGGGGGTGGTAGCTTTCTTT.

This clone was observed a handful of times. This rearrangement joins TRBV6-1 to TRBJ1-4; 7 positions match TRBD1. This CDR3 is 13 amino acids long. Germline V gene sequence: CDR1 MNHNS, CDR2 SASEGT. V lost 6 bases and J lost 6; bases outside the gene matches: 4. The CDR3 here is CASRDREHEKLFF. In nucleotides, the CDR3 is TGTGCCAGCAGAGACAGGGAGCATGAAAAACTGTTTTTT.

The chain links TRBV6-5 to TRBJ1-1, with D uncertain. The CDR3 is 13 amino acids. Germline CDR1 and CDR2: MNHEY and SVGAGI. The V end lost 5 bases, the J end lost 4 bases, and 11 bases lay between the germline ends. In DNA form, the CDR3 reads TGTGCCAGCAGTCGACGACATATCACTGAAGCTTTCTTT. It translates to CASSRRHITEAFF.

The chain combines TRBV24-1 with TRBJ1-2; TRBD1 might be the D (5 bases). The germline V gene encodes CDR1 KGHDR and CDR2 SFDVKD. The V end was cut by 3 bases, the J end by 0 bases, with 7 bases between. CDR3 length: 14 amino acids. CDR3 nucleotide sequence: TGTGCCACCAGTGATCCGACAGCTAACTATGGCTACACCTTC. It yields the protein CATSDPTANYGYTF.

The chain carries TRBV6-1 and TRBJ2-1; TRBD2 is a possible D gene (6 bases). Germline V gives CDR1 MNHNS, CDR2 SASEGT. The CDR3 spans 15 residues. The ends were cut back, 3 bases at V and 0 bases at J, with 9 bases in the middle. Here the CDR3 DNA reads TGTGCCAGCAGTGATTGGGAGGTCTCCTACAATGAGCAGTTCTTC. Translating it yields CASSDWEVSYNEQFF.

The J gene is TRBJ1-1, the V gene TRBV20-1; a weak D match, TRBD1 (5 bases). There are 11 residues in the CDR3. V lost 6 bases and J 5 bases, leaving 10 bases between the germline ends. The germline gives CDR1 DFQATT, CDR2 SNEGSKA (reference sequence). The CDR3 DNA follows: TGCAGTGCCCCGGGGGGAACTGAAGCTTTCTTT. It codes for CSAPGGTEAFF.

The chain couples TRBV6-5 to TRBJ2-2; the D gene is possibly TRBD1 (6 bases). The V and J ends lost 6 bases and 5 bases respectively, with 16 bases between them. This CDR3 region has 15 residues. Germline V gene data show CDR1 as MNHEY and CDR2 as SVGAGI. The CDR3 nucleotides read TGTGCCAGCAGGAAACAGGGTGGGATGACCGGGGAGCTGTTTTTT. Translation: CASRKQGGMTGELFF.